This TCR beta chain was obtained from a study of blood T cell repertoires in COVID-19 (TCRdb year 2020). In the study overall: Samples from collaborators originated in the United States, Italy and Spain and spanned both the acute and convalescent phases of COVID-19. The material from the prospective study consisted of cDNA or gDNA derived from T cells, B-cell-depleted T cells, or PBMCs. Subjects who had been exposed to COVID-19, were actively infected with it, or had recovered from it provided the deeply sampled blood TCRbeta repertoires that made up the dataset. A freely available public database, intended as a resource for researchers studying the immune response to SARS-CoV-2, is where the repertoires were released. The samples were drawn from the first 160 participants of the ongoing ImmuneRACE study and from some 1,300 subjects provided by 6 global collaborators. Sample metadata almost always included a de-identified subject ID, COVID-19 status, age in years and sex. Where HLA class I and class II types were available, the types were taken from metadata supplied by the sample provider, not from assay-based typing.

Trimmed from V: 0 bases; trimmed from J: 3 bases; junction bases lacking a gene match: 1. From the cysteine through the phenylalanine, the CDR3 covers 16 amino acids. Only CDR3 DNA remains: 48 bases, in frame from the first base. CDR1 SGHRS and CDR2 YFSETQ are derived from the germline V gene. Study-wide conclusions, independent of this receptor: The quantity of clinical and demographic metadata differed by source and by participant and was supplied without curation.

The immunoSEQ Assay, a bias-controlled multiplex PCR, was used to amplify TCRbeta CDR3 regions from genomic DNA. The paper's data handling went like this. Within the assay, amplification of reference gene primers was used to estimate how many nucleated cells each sample contained. To quantify the absolute abundance of each unique TCRbeta CDR3 rearrangement, sequence reads were collapsed and filtered. For each sample, productive Simpson clonality was calculated by taking the square root of Simpson's diversity index across productive rearrangements. The immuneACCESS repertoire file appears here via TCRdb, limited to in-frame rearrangements. These files lack a portion of the clones; in checked studies, under half of the deficit traces to unresolved V genes, and the cause of the others is not known. V and J calls and clone size are copied from that table; D and trimming were computed from the DNA. The sample includes more than 95,000 clones, with approximately 90% observed a single time. Together, the top ten hold about 1.7% of the sample.

Each collaborating institution followed its own protocols to collect whole blood in K2EDTA tubes. For TCRbeta analysis, collaborators shipped samples as frozen whole blood, isolated PBMCs, or DNA extracted from either of those sample types. This clone was observed a single time. What antigen it recognizes has not been identified. Nothing much larger sits one base from this clone, and base qualities are not available. The rearranged chain carries TRBV5-1 and TRBJ2-1; the junction holds 12 bases that match TRBD2. This clonotype originated in a man aged 55 to 70 with acute or convalescent COVID-19. Sequenced: peripheral blood. The CDR3 loop reads CASSLGLAGVYNEQFF. The nucleotide sequence reads as follows: TGCGCCAGCAGCTTGGGACTAGCGGGGGTCTACAATGAGCAGTTCTTC.